This T cell receptor (beta chain) stems from a study of cytomegalovirus exposure and HLA in healthy donors. Notes on the study in general: Investigators reported about 160 TCR beta chains as tied to cytomegalovirus. In an earlier analysis, in approximately 570 donors, most V segments appeared productive either ~87% or ~30% of the time. Reports showed the classifier diagnosing cytomegalovirus status with high specificity and sensitivity. Later analysis identified 16,000 or so TCR beta sequences associated with HLA alleles, using a false discovery rate threshold of 0.05.

The PCR had 60 Vbeta and 13 Jbeta primers. The repertoire was sequenced with immunoSEQ multiplex PCR; TCRdb's copy has only in-frame clones and lacks some. The repertoire consists of 150,000 to 200,000 clones, with 60% to 80% occurring once and the leading ten covering 2.4%. As concerns this clone: The antigen remains unidentified. The sample holds other DNA sequences that translate to the same CDR3.

This TCR was recovered from a man in his fifties or sixties in good health and CMV-seronegative. Sequenced input: PBMCs.

The CDR3 bases are TGTGCCAGCAGCTCCCAGGGTGACACTGAAGCTTTCTTT. It yields the protein CASSSQGDTEAFF. The chain carries TRBV7-9 and TRBJ1-1, with D possibly TRBD1 on 5 matching bases. The germline V gene has CDR1 SEHNR and CDR2 FQNEAQ (reference sequence). Deletions cut 4 bases from V and 3 bases from J, with 9 bases between. The CDR3 runs 13 residues.